This T cell receptor beta chain was sequenced for a study of beta chain features in type 1 diabetes. The study's findings and limits: TCRB CDR3s were moderately but significantly shorter in Type 1 diabetes patients in all four CD4+ subsets.

As concerns this clone: Its cognate antigen is unknown.

Reverse transcription of all isolated RNA meant that expressed TCRB transcripts were sequenced. Data came from immunoSEQ multiplex PCR; TCRdb stores just in-frame clones and leaves some out. The repertoire holds about 180,000 clones, with under 9.5% as singletons. The CDR3 sequence is 15 residues long. Trimming pared 0 bases from V and 4 bases from J, leaving 13 bases between. Germline V gives CDR1 SGDLS, CDR2 YYNGEE. Each of the sorted populations had a purity greater than 98%. Material: central memory CD4+ T cells from blood. The chain has TRBV9 and TRBJ2-5; a weak D match, TRBD2 (6 bases). This clonotype originated in a young man with type 1 diabetes. This CDR3 is CASSVDRGLLETQYF. CDR3 sequence (DNA): TGTGCCAGCAGCGTAGATCGGGGGTTGCTAGAGACCCAGTACTTC.